The entry below describes one T cell receptor beta chain. Its antigen remains unknown. These data are taken from a study of T cell responses to AZD1222 COVID-19 vaccine. Whole-study results and caveats: The donor cohort was predominantly white British with a female majority, and clonal diversity may have been underestimated.

Using immunoSEQ multiplex PCR, the repertoire was profiled, and TCRdb retains in-frame clones only, with some absent. The repertoire holds around 110,000 clones, with 85% to 95% as singletons. Trimming removed 7 bases at V and 4 bases at J, with 16 bases between. Germline V gene sequence: CDR1 MNHGY, CDR2 SAAAGT. The CDR3 loop spans 14 amino acids. The sample consisted of peripheral blood, taken on day 0 of AZD1222 vaccination. The origin of this receptor is an adult in good health. The gene calls are TRBV6-8 and TRBJ1-2, with D unresolved. CDR3 region: CASNSLPTSYGYTF. In DNA, the CDR3 is TGTGCCAGCAACTCCCTTCCAACAAGCTATGGCTACACCTTC.